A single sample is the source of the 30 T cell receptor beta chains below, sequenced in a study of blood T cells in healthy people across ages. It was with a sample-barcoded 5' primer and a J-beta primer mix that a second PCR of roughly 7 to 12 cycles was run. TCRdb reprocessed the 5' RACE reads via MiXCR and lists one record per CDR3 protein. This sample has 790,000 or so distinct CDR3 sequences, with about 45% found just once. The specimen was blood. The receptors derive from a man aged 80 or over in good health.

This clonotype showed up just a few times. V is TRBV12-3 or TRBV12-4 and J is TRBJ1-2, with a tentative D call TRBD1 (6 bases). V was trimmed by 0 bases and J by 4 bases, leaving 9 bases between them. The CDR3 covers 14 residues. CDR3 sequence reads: CASSLATGPYGYTF. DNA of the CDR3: TGTGCCAGCAGTTTAGCCACAGGGCCCTATGGCTACACCTTC.

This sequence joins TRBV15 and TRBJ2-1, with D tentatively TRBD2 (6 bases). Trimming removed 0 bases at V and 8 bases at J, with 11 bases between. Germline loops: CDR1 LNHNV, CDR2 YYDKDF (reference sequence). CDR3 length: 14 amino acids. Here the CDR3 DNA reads TGTGCCACCAGCAGAGATCCGGGGGACCATGAGCAGTTCTTC. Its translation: CATSRDPGDHEQFF.

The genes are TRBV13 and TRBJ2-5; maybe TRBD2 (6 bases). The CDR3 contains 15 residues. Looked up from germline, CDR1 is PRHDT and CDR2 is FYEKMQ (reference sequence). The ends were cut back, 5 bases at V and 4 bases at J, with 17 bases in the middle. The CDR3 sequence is CASSGHRGAGETQYF. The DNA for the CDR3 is TGTGCCAGCAGCGGTCATAGGGGAGCGGGAGAGACCCAGTACTTC.

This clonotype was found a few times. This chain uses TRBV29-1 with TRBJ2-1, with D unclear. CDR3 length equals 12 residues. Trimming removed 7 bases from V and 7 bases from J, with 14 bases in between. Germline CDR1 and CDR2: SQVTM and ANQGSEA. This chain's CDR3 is CSAAPSANEQFF. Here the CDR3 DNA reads TGCAGCGCTGCACCATCAGCTAATGAGCAGTTCTTC.

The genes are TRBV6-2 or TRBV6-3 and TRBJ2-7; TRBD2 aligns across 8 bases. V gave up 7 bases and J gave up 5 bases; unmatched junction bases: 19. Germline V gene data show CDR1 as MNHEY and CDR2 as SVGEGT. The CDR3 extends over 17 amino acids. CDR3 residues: CASKRTSTLFPADEQYV. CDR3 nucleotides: TGTGCCAGCAAGAGGACTAGCACTCTTTTCCCCGCCGACGAGCAGTACGTC.

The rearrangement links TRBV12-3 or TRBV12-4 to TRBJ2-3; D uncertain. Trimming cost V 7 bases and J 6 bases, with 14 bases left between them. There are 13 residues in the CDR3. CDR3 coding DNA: TGTGCCAGCACCACGACACCCTCGGATACGCAGTATTTT. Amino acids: CASTTTPSDTQYF.

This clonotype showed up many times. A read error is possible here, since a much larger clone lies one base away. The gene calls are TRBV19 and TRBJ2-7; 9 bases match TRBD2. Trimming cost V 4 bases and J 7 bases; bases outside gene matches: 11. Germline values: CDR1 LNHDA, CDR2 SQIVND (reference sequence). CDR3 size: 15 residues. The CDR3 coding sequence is TGTGCCAGTAGTAGCCGGGCTAGCGGGAACAATGAGCAGTACTTC. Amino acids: CASSSRASGNNEQYF.

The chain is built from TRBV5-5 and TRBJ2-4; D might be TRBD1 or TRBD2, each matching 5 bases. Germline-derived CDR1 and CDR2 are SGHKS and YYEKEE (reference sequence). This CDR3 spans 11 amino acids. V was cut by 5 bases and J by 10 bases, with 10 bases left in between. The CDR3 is CASRAEGIQYF. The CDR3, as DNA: TGTGCCAGCAGGGCCGAGGGGATTCAGTACTTC.

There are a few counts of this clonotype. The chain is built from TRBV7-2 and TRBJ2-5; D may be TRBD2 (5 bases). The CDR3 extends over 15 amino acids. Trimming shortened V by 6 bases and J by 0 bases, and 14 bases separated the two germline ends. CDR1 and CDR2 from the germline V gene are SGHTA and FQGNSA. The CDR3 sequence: CASRRIGEYQETQYF. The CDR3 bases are TGTGCCAGCAGGAGGATTGGGGAGTACCAAGAGACCCAGTACTTC.

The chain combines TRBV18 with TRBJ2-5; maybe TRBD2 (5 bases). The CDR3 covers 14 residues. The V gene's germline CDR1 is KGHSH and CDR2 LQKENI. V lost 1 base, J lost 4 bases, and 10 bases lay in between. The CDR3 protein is CASSPLDAGETQYF. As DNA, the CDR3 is TGTGCCAGCTCACCACTGGACGCGGGAGAGACCCAGTACTTC.

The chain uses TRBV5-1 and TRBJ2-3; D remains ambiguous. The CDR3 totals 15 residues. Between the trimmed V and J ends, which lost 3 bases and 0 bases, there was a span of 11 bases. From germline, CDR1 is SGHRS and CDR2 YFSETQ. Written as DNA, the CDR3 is TGCGCCAGCAGCTGGGATAGGACGAGCACAGATACGCAGTATTTT. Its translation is CASSWDRTSTDTQYF.

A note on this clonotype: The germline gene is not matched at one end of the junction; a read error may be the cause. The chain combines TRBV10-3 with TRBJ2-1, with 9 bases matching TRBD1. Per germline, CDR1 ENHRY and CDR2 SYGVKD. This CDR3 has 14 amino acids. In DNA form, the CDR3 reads TGTGCCATCAAAGGAGGACAGGGGAACAATAAGCAGTTCTTC. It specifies CAIKGGQGNNKQFF.

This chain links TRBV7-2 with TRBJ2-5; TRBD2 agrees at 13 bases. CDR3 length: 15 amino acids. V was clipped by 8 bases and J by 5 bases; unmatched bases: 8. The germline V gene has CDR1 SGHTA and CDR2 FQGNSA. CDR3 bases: TGTGCCAGCGGATGGGCACTAGCGGGAGGGGAGACCCAGTACTTC. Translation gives CASGWALAGGETQYF.

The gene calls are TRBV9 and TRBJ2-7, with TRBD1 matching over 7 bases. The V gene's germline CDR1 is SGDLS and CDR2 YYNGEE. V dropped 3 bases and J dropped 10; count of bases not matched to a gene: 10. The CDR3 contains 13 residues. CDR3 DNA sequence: TGTGCCAGCAGCGCAGGAGACAGGGAAGCCCAGTACTTC. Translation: CASSAGDREAQYF. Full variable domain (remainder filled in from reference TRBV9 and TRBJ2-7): DSGVTQTPKHLITATGQRVTLRCSPRSGDLSVYWYQQSLDQGLQFLIQYYNGEERAKGNILERFSAQQFPDLHSELNLSSLELGDSALYFCASSAGDREAQYFGPGTRLTVT.

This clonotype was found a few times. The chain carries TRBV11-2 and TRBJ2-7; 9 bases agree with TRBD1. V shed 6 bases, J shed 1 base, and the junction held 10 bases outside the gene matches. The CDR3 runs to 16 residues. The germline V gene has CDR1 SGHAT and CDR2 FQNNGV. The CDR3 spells CASRFTGGGVSYEQYF. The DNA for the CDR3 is TGTGCCAGCAGGTTCACAGGGGGCGGTGTATCCTACGAGCAGTACTTC.

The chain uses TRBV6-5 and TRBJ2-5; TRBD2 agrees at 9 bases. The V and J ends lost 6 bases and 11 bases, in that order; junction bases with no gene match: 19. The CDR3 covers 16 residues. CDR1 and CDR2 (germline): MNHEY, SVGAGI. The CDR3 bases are TGTGCCAGCAGGCCTACCGGGACTAGCACCGGCAATGAGCAGTACTTC. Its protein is CASRPTGTSTGNEQYF.

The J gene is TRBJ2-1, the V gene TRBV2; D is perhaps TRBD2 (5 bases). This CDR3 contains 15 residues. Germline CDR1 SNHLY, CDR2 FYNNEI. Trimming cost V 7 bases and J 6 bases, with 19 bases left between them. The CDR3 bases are TGTGCCAGCATGGGAGAGACACCCTCAGGCAATGAGCAGTTCTTC. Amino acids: CASMGETPSGNEQFF.

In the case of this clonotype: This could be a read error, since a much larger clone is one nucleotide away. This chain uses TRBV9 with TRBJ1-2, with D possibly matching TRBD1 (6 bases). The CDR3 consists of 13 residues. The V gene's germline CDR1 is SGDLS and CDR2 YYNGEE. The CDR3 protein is CASSVEGEDGHTF. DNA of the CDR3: TGTGCCAGCAGCGTAGAGGGGGAAGATGGCCACACCTTC.

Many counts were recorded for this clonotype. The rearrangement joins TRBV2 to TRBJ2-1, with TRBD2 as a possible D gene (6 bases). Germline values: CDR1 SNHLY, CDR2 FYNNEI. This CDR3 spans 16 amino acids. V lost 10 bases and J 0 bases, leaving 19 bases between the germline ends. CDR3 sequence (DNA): TGTGCCACCAGCAGCGAGACTAGATTCTCCTACAATGAGCAGTTCTTC. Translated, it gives CATSSETRFSYNEQFF.

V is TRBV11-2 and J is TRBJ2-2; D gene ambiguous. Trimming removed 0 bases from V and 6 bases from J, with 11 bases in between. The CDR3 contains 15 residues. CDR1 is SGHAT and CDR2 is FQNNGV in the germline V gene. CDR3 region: CASSLERMASGELFF. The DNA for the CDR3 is TGTGCCAGCAGCTTAGAGAGGATGGCGTCCGGGGAGCTGTTTTTT. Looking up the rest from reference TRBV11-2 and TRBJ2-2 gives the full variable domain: EAGVAQSPRYKIIEKRQSVAFWCNPISGHATLYWYQQILGQGPKLLIQFQNNGVVDDSQLPKDRFSAERLKGVDSTLKIQPAKLEDSAVYLCASSLERMASGELFFGEGSRLTVL.

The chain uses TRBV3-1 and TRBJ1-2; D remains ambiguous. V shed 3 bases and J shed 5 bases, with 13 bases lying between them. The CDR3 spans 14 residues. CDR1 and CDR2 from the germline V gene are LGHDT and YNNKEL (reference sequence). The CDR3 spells CASSHDSGEYGYTF. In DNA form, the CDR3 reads TGTGCCAGCAGCCACGATAGCGGAGAGTATGGCTACACCTTC.

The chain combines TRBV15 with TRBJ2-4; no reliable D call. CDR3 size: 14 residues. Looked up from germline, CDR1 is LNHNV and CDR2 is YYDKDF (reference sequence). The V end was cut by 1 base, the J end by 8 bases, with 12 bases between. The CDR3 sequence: CATSRGVGYDIQYF. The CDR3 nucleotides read TGTGCCACCAGCAGAGGGGTGGGATACGACATTCAGTACTTC.

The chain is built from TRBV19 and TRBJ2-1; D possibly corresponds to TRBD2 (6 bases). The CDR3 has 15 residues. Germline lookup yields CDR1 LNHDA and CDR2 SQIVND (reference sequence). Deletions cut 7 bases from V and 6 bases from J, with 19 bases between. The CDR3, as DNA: TGTGCCAGTACAGCATCTCGGACTACAGGCAATGAGCAGTTCTTC. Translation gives CASTASRTTGNEQFF.

CDR3 region: CASSKGPTGGSYNEQFF. Written as DNA, the CDR3 is TGTGCCAGTAGTAAGGGCCCTACAGGGGGCTCCTACAATGAGCAGTTCTTC. The chain carries TRBV19 and TRBJ2-1; 8 bases match TRBD1. V lost 4 bases and J lost 0; bases outside the gene matches: 8. The CDR3 loop spans 17 amino acids. Germline CDR1 is LNHDA and CDR2 is SQIVND (reference sequence).

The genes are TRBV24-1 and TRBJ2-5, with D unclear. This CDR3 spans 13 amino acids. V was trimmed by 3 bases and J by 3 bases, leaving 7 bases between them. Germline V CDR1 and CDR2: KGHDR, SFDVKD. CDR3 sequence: CATSDSWEETQYF. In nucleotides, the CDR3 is TGTGCCACCAGTGATAGCTGGGAAGAGACCCAGTACTTC.

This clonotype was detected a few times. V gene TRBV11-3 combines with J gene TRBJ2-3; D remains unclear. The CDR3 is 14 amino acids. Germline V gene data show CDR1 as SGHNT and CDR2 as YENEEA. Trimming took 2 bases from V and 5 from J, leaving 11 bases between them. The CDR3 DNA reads TGTGCCAGCAGCTTAACTAATTGGGAAGATACGCAGTATTTT. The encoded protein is CASSLTNWEDTQYF.

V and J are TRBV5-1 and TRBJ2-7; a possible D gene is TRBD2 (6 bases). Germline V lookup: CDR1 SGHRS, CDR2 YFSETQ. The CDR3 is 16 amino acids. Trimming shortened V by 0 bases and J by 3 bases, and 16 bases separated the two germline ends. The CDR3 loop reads CASSLDPNGSVYEQYF. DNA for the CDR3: TGCGCCAGCAGCTTGGACCCCAACGGGAGTGTCTACGAGCAGTACTTC.

CDR3 DNA sequence: TGCAGTGCTGATGCGACAGAGACTGAGGAGACCCAGTACTTC. Translating it yields CSADATETEETQYF. The J gene is TRBJ2-7, the V gene TRBV20-1, with D tentatively TRBD1 (5 bases). The J call is in doubt because the DNA end fits TRBJ2-5 better. Germline V gene data show CDR1 as DFQATT and CDR2 as SNEGSKA (reference sequence). This CDR3 has 14 residues.

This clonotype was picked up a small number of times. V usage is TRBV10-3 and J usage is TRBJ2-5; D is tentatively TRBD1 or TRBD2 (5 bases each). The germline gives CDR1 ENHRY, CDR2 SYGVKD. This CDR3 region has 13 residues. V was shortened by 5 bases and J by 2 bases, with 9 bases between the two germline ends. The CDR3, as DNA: TGTGCCATCAGTCGGGACGGTCAAGAGACCCAGTACTTC. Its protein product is CAISRDGQETQYF.

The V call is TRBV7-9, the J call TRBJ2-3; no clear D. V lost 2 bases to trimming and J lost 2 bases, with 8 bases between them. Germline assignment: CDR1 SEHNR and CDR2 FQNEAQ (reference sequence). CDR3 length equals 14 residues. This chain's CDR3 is CASSLMATTDTQYF. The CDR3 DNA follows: TGTGCCAGCAGCTTAATGGCAACCACAGATACGCAGTATTTT.